One and the same sample provided the 8 T cell receptor beta chains below, sequenced in a study of blood T cell repertoires in COVID-19. Profiling relied on immunoSEQ multiplex PCR, and the TCRdb table lists in-frame clones only, not all of them. The sample carries tens of thousands of clones, roughly four fifths recorded once. The specimen was peripheral blood. These receptors came from a human donor in a cohort sampled during active COVID-19.

This chain connects TRBV28 to TRBJ1-1; 8 positions agree with TRBD1. Germline V lookup: CDR1 MDHEN, CDR2 SYDVKM. Trimming removed 8 bases from V and 1 base from J; junction bases left unmatched: 12. This CDR3 has 16 residues. CDR3 protein: CASRGPGQARNTEAFF. As DNA, the CDR3 is TGTGCCAGCCGGGGGCCGGGACAGGCAAGGAACACTGAAGCTTTCTTT.

The CDR3 protein is CASSQARSYEQYF. For the CDR3, the DNA is TGCGCCAGCAGCCAAGCTAGAAGCTACGAGCAGTACTTC. The J gene is TRBJ2-7, the V gene TRBV4-1, with D unresolved. The CDR3 totals 13 residues. V shed 1 base and J shed 3 bases, with 7 bases lying between them. Germline V gives CDR1 MGHRA, CDR2 YSYEKL.

This clone was detected only once. The rearrangement joins TRBV4-1 to TRBJ1-4; 9 bases agree with TRBD1. J gave up 8 bases and V 2 bases, and 6 bases lay outside the gene matches. Germline lookup yields CDR1 MGHRA and CDR2 YSYEKL. The CDR3 loop spans 15 amino acids. The CDR3 DNA follows: TGCGCCAGCAGCCAAACGGGACAGGGTAACGAAAAACTGTTTTTT. Its protein product is CASSQTGQGNEKLFF.

The V and J genes are TRBV29-1 and TRBJ1-4, with D unresolved. Germline CDR1 SQVTM, CDR2 ANQGSEA. The CDR3 loop spans 12 amino acids. The V end lost 3 bases, the J end lost 13 bases, and 15 bases lay between the germline ends. The CDR3 bases are TGCAGCGTTGAGGCGGATATGGATGGACTGTTTTTT. Translating gives CSVEADMDGLFF.

V and J are TRBV15 and TRBJ2-1; a possible D gene is TRBD2 (5 bases). The germline gives CDR1 LNHNV, CDR2 YYDKDF (reference sequence). This CDR3 spans 17 amino acids. The ends were cut back, 0 bases at V and 3 bases at J, with 15 bases in the middle. The CDR3 spells CATSRDLVTAGYNEQFF. As DNA, the CDR3 is TGTGCCACCAGCAGAGATTTGGTAACGGCGGGCTACAATGAGCAGTTCTTC.

This chain connects TRBV28 to TRBJ1-2, with 7 bases that match TRBD1. The CDR3 runs to 12 residues. Germline loops: CDR1 MDHEN, CDR2 SYDVKM. V dropped 10 bases and J dropped 4; count of bases not matched to a gene: 6. The CDR3 protein is CATTTGSYGYTF. DNA of the CDR3: TGTGCCACTACGACAGGGAGCTATGGCTACACCTTC.

This rearrangement joins TRBV27 to TRBJ2-6; maybe TRBD2 (5 bases). Trimming took off 3 bases at V and 2 bases at J, with 17 bases between the two ends. The CDR3 has 18 residues. Germline-derived CDR1 and CDR2 are MNHEY and SMNVEV (reference sequence). CDR3 in amino acids: CASSFNALGEAGANVLTF. CDR3 nucleotide sequence: TGTGCCAGCAGTTTTAATGCACTCGGGGAAGCTGGGGCCAACGTCCTGACTTTC.

This clone came up once. The chain uses TRBV28 and TRBJ2-7; 7 bases are a match to TRBD2. Trimming at V came to 7 bases and at J to 3 bases, leaving 6 bases not matched to a gene. The CDR3 loop spans 13 amino acids. Germline-derived CDR1 and CDR2 are MDHEN and SYDVKM. CDR3 bases: TGTGCCAGCATGGGGAGGGACCGCTACGAGCAGTACTTC. Protein sequence: CASMGRDRYEQYF.